A selection of T cell receptor beta chains follows, all from one sample in a study of regulatory T cells in long-lasting Graves disease. TCRdb reprocessed the multiplex PCR reads via MiXCR and lists one record per CDR3 protein. The sample yields approximately 440,000 distinct CDR3 sequences, roughly 16% seen once. These same data were also listed under a study on T cells in Graves' hyperthyroidism and ophthalmopathy.

The material was peripheral blood mononuclear cells (PBMCs), obtained at new diagnosis, from a patient treated with antithyroid drugs. These receptors were collected from a man aged 40-49 years with Graves disease. Each CDR3 is given with its conserved first and last residue. The order of the fields is clone size, D gene, V gene, J gene, CDR3 length, CDR3 DNA, CDR3 protein. The D gene is left open where the match is weak. Clone sizes are given selectively: once, few, many, or a class where the clone is expanded.

abundance: many; d_gene: TRBD1; v_gene: TRBV2; j_gene: TRBJ1-5; len: 16; CDR3nt: TGTGCCAGCAGTCGACAGGGGGCGGGGAGCAATCAGCCCCAGCATTTT; CDR3aa: CASSRQGAGSNQPQHF
abundance: NA; d_gene: NA; v_gene: TRBV20-1; j_gene: TRBJ2-3; len: 14; CDR3nt: TGCAGTGCCCCGGACAGCGGGAGCACAGATACGCAGTATTTT; CDR3aa: CSAPDSGSTDTQYF
abundance: many; d_gene: NA; v_gene: TRBV28; j_gene: TRBJ1-1; len: 12; CDR3nt: TGTGCCAGCAGTTTTCAGACTCCTGAAGCTTTCTTT; CDR3aa: CASSFQTPEAFF
abundance: many; d_gene: TRBD1; v_gene: TRBV20-1; j_gene: TRBJ1-2; len: 14; CDR3nt: TGCAGTGCTAGACAGCCAGGGGGGTTCTATGGCTACACCTTC; CDR3aa: CSARQPGGFYGYTF
abundance: many; d_gene: NA; v_gene: TRBV3-1; j_gene: TRBJ2-7; len: 14; CDR3nt: TGTGCCAGCAGTCGTAGGGCTCCCTCCTACGAGCAGTACTTC; CDR3aa: CASSRRAPSYEQYF
abundance: few; d_gene: TRBD1; v_gene: TRBV5-1; j_gene: TRBJ2-5; len: 13; CDR3nt: TGCGCCAGCAGCTTCGGACAGGGTGGGACCCAGTACTTC; CDR3aa: CASSFGQGGTQYF
abundance: many; d_gene: NA; v_gene: TRBV20-1; j_gene: TRBJ1-5; len: 14; CDR3nt: TGCAGTGCTAGAGACGGACGAAACGCACAGCCCCAGCATTTT; CDR3aa: CSARDGRNAQPQHF
abundance: NA; d_gene: TRBD1; v_gene: TRBV27; j_gene: TRBJ2-1; len: 16; CDR3nt: TGTGCCAGCAGTTTATTACTAGGACAGGGGAGAAATGAGCAGTTCTTC; CDR3aa: CASSLLLGQGRNEQFF
abundance: many; d_gene: TRBD1; v_gene: TRBV7-3; j_gene: TRBJ2-3; len: 17; CDR3nt: TGTGCCAGCAGCCCCAAACAGGGGGTGGGTGGGCCAGATACGCAGTATTTT; CDR3aa: CASSPKQGVGGPDTQYF
abundance: many; d_gene: TRBD2; v_gene: TRBV11-2; j_gene: TRBJ2-3; len: 16; CDR3nt: TGTGCCAGCAGCTGGCGCCTAGCGGGAGAATCAGATACGCAGTATTTT; CDR3aa: CASSWRLAGESDTQYF
abundance: many; d_gene: TRBD2; v_gene: TRBV2; j_gene: TRBJ2-3; len: 16; CDR3nt: TGTGCCAGCAGTGAAGTGGGGCTAGCGGGGTTGAATACGCAGTATTTT; CDR3aa: CASSEVGLAGLNTQYF
abundance: few; d_gene: TRBD1; v_gene: TRBV14; j_gene: TRBJ2-7; len: 15; CDR3nt: TGTGCCAGCAGCCAACGAGGGGGCTTGTCCTACGAGCAGTACTTC; CDR3aa: CASSQRGGLSYEQYF
abundance: many; d_gene: NA; v_gene: TRBV5-1; j_gene: TRBJ2-2; len: 15; CDR3nt: TGCGCCAGCAGCTTTAGCGCCTCGAACACCGGGGAGCTGTTTTTT; CDR3aa: CASSFSASNTGELFF
abundance: many; d_gene: NA; v_gene: TRBV12-3/TRBV12-4; j_gene: TRBJ2-1; len: 12; CDR3nt: TGTGCCAGCAGTCCCGCCCCCCATGAGCAGTTCTTC; CDR3aa: CASSPAPHEQFF
abundance: many; d_gene: NA; v_gene: TRBV5-1; j_gene: TRBJ2-7; len: 16; CDR3nt: TGCGCCAGCAGCCCGGTAGTAGGGCAGGCCTCCTACGAGCAGTACTTC; CDR3aa: CASSPVVGQASYEQYF
abundance: few; d_gene: TRBD1; v_gene: TRBV29-1; j_gene: TRBJ2-7; len: 15; CDR3nt: TGCAGCGTCGAAGCGTTAGGGGGCGGAATGTACGAGCGGTACTTC; CDR3aa: CSVEALGGGMYERYF
abundance: NA; d_gene: NA; v_gene: TRBV5-1; j_gene: TRBJ2-6; len: 14; CDR3nt: TGCGCCAGCAGCTCCTCAGGTGGGGCCAACGTCCTGACTTTC; CDR3aa: CASSSSGGANVLTF
abundance: NA; d_gene: NA; v_gene: TRBV2; j_gene: TRBJ2-2; len: 15; CDR3nt: TGTGCCAGCAGTGATGGTTCTGGACCCACCGGGGAGCTGTTTTTT; CDR3aa: CASSDGSGPTGELFF
abundance: many; d_gene: TRBD2; v_gene: TRBV20-1; j_gene: TRBJ2-3; len: 14; CDR3nt: TGCAGTGCAGGACTAGCGGGAAGCACAGATACGCAGTATTTT; CDR3aa: CSAGLAGSTDTQYF
abundance: NA; d_gene: NA; v_gene: TRBV11-2; j_gene: TRBJ1-5; len: 15; CDR3nt: TGTGCCAGCAGTAGAGAAGACAGACCCAATCAGCCCCAGCATTTT; CDR3aa: CASSREDRPNQPQHF
abundance: few; d_gene: NA; v_gene: TRBV2; j_gene: TRBJ2-7; len: 13; CDR3nt: TGTGCCAGCAGTGAAGAACTAGTGGGCGAGCAGTACTTC; CDR3aa: CASSEELVGEQYF
abundance: few; d_gene: NA; v_gene: TRBV2; j_gene: TRBJ1-5; len: 15; CDR3nt: TGTGCCAGCACCCCTTCGCACTCCCTCCGGCAGCCCCAGCATTTT; CDR3aa: CASTPSHSLRQPQHF
abundance: few; d_gene: TRBD1; v_gene: TRBV2; j_gene: TRBJ2-5; len: 14; CDR3nt: TGTGCCAGCAGTCCTGAAGGGGGCGGCGAGACCCAGTACTTC; CDR3aa: CASSPEGGGETQYF
abundance: few; d_gene: NA; v_gene: TRBV19; j_gene: TRBJ1-6; len: 15; CDR3nt: TGTGCCAGTACCGACGCCAGCTCCTATAATTCACCCCTCCACTTT; CDR3aa: CASTDASSYNSPLHF
abundance: many; d_gene: NA; v_gene: TRBV27; j_gene: TRBJ2-5; len: 16; CDR3nt: TGTGCCAGCAGTCCCCGCCCTCTGAGGGTACAAGAGACCCAGTACTTC; CDR3aa: CASSPRPLRVQETQYF
abundance: NA; d_gene: NA; v_gene: TRBV2; j_gene: TRBJ1-3; len: 13; CDR3nt: TGTGCCAGCAGTGATGAACGGGGAAACACCATATATTTT; CDR3aa: CASSDERGNTIYF